The 18 T cell receptor beta chains below were found in one sample sequenced in a study of cytomegalovirus exposure and HLA in healthy donors. It was with 60 Vbeta and 13 Jbeta primers that the PCR ran. Profiling relied on immunoSEQ multiplex PCR, and the TCRdb table lists in-frame clones only, not all of them. The table lists roughly 180,000 clones, over 65% of them singletons. Sequencing was carried out using PBMCs. These receptor sequences come from a female donor in good health and CMV-seronegative.

This clone was counted between two and nine times. The chain couples TRBV7-2 to TRBJ1-5, with 7 bases lining up with TRBD1. The J segment lost 0 bases and the V segment lost 0 bases, leaving 8 bases of the junction unmatched. The CDR3 extends over 18 amino acids. CDR1 and CDR2 from the germline V gene are SGHTA and FQGNSA. CDR3 sequence (DNA): TGTGCCAGCAGCTTAGCTCCCGGGACAGCTTATAGCAATCAGCCCCAGCATTTT. Protein product: CASSLAPGTAYSNQPQHF.

The rearrangement links TRBV4-2 to TRBJ1-2; 8 bases fit TRBD1. Germline V gene sequence: CDR1 LGHNA, CDR2 YNFKEQ. After removal of 0 bases from V and 4 bases from J, the junction contained 7 bases not matched to a gene. CDR3 length equals 16 residues. In nucleotides, the CDR3 is TGTGCCAGCAGCCAAGATGGAGTAGGACAGGGCTATGGCTACACCTTC. Its translation: CASSQDGVGQGYGYTF.

The chain recombines TRBV27 with TRBJ2-3; D is perhaps TRBD2 (5 bases). Trimming stripped 7 bases from V and 8 bases from J, with 16 bases between. This CDR3 region has 13 residues. CDR1 and CDR2 from the germline V gene are MNHEY and SMNVEV (reference sequence). In DNA, the CDR3 is TGTGCCAGCACATATGAACTAGGTCGTACGCAGTATTTT. Its protein is CASTYELGRTQYF.

This chain uses TRBV10-3 with TRBJ2-1; 12 bases fit TRBD1. The CDR3 has 15 residues. Trimming cost V 4 bases and J 8 bases; bases outside gene matches: 6. CDR1 and CDR2 from the germline V gene are ENHRY and SYGVKD. In DNA, the CDR3 is TGTGCCATCAGTGGAAGGGGACAGGGGGCCGATGAGCAGTTCTTC. It codes for CAISGRGQGADEQFF.

The sample holds a few counts of this clone. The chain has TRBV9 and TRBJ1-1; D is possibly TRBD1 (5 bases). From germline, CDR1 is SGDLS and CDR2 YYNGEE. V lost 4 bases and J 1 base, leaving 8 bases between the germline ends. This CDR3 is built from 13 residues. DNA for the CDR3: TGTGCCAGCAGCCCCCAGGGGAACACTGAAGCTTTCTTT. Translated, it gives CASSPQGNTEAFF.

This clone showed up just a few times. The V call is TRBV7-9, the J call TRBJ2-3; D remains unclear. V lost 5 bases and J 2 bases, leaving 14 bases between the germline ends. CDR3 length equals 15 residues. Germline loops: CDR1 SEHNR, CDR2 FQNEAQ (reference sequence). The CDR3 bases are TGTGCCAGCAGCCCACATCCCCTCTTCACAGATACGCAGTATTTT. It specifies CASSPHPLFTDTQYF. Full variable domain (missing parts from reference TRBV7-9 and TRBJ2-3): DTGVSQNPRHKITKRGQNVTFRCDPISEHNRLYWYRQTLGQGPEFLTYFQNEAQLEKSRLLSDRFSAERPKGSFSTLEIQRTEQGDSAMYLCASSPHPLFTDTQYFGPGTRLTVL.

CDR3 sequence: CASSSGGTNYGYTF. The CDR3 DNA reads TGTGCCAGCAGCTCCGGCGGGACTAACTATGGCTACACCTTC. The chain carries TRBV7-9 and TRBJ1-2; D remains unclear. V lost 4 bases, J lost 0 bases, and 9 bases lay in between. This CDR3 is built from 14 residues. CDR1 is SEHNR and CDR2 is FQNEAQ in the germline V gene (reference sequence). Variable domain in full (rest from reference TRBV7-9 and TRBJ1-2): DTGVSQNPRHKITKRGQNVTFRCDPISEHNRLYWYRQTLGQGPEFLTYFQNEAQLEKSRLLSDRFSAERPKGSFSTLEIQRTEQGDSAMYLCASSSGGTNYGYTFGSGTRLTVV.

The chain is built from TRBV6-5 and TRBJ2-7, with D tentatively TRBD1 (6 bases). The CDR3 has 13 residues. Trimming shortened V by 6 bases and J by 4 bases, and 13 bases separated the two germline ends. CDR1 and CDR2 (germline): MNHEY, SVGAGI. The CDR3 DNA follows: TGTGCCAGCAGATCCGGGACACGTTACGAGCAGTACTTC. It codes for CASRSGTRYEQYF.

The J gene is TRBJ2-2, the V gene TRBV4-3; TRBD1 aligns across 7 bases. The CDR3 length is 18 residues. Trimming cost V 5 bases and J 2 bases; bases outside gene matches: 14. Germline loops: CDR1 LGHNA, CDR2 YSLEER. The CDR3, as DNA: TGCGCCAGCAGCACCCGACAGGGACCAACCCCAAACACCGGGGAGCTGTTTTTT. It is translated as CASSTRQGPTPNTGELFF.

The chain has TRBV6-5 and TRBJ2-2; 10 nucleotides align to TRBD1. CDR1 is MNHEY and CDR2 is SVGAGI in the germline V gene. This CDR3 spans 16 amino acids. V lost 0 bases and J lost 6; bases outside the gene matches: 4. The CDR3 DNA reads as TGTGCCAGCAGTTACTCGTGGACAGGGGGAGCCGGGGAGCTGTTTTTT. The encoded protein is CASSYSWTGGAGELFF.

The rearrangement uses TRBV18 and TRBJ2-7, with D perhaps TRBD1 (7 bases). Trimming removed 5 bases from V and 0 bases from J, with 11 bases in between. Germline V gene sequence: CDR1 KGHSH, CDR2 LQKENI. The CDR3 spans 14 residues. CDR3 DNA: TGTGCCAGCTCAGCGGGACAGACCTCCTACGAGCAGTACTTC. Translation gives CASSAGQTSYEQYF.

A word on this clone: The germline gene is not matched at one end of the junction; a read error may be the cause. V is TRBV27 and J is TRBJ2-3, with no clear D. The CDR3 has 13 residues. The germline gives CDR1 MNHEY, CDR2 SMNVEV (reference sequence). Here the CDR3 DNA reads TGTGCCAGCAGTATCCGACGAGCGACGCTCGTCCATTTT. Its protein is CASSIRRATLVHF.

V gene TRBV18 combines with J gene TRBJ2-1; 13 nucleotides align to TRBD2. Per germline, CDR1 KGHSH and CDR2 LQKENI. J gave up 6 bases and V 1 base, and 6 bases lay outside the gene matches. CDR3 size: 17 residues. CDR3 in amino acids: CASSPLTSGGNPNEQFF. The DNA of the CDR3 is TGTGCCAGCTCACCACTGACTAGCGGGGGGAATCCCAATGAGCAGTTCTTC.

This clone has a single count. The chain links TRBV19 to TRBJ1-3; 9 bases agree with TRBD1. The CDR3 is made up of 17 amino acids. V shed 3 bases, J shed 1 base, and the junction held 7 bases outside the gene matches. The germline V gene has CDR1 LNHDA and CDR2 SQIVND (reference sequence). For the CDR3, the DNA is TGTGCCAGTAGTATCACGGGACAGGGCCCGTCTGGAAACACCATATATTTT. This codes for CASSITGQGPSGNTIYF.

This clone was observed a single time. The chain couples TRBV6-5 to TRBJ1-1; TRBD1 agrees at 8 bases. Looked up from germline, CDR1 is MNHEY and CDR2 is SVGAGI. V dropped 8 bases and J dropped 10; count of bases not matched to a gene: 12. There are 13 residues in the CDR3. CDR3 coding DNA: TGTGCCAGCTTACCGGGACAGGCCAGTTTAGCTTTCTTT. The encoded protein is CASLPGQASLAFF.

This clone has only a few counts. Distinct nucleotide sequences in the sample also encode this CDR3. This rearrangement joins TRBV6-5 to TRBJ2-3; 10 positions agree with TRBD2. The CDR3 is made up of 15 amino acids. V lost 6 bases to trimming and J lost 1 base; unmatched junction nucleotides: 4. The germline gives CDR1 MNHEY, CDR2 SVGAGI. The CDR3 DNA is TGTGCCAGCAGGGGCGGACTAGCGGGCACAGATACGCAGTATTTT. This codes for CASRGGLAGTDTQYF.

The V gene is TRBV23-1, the J gene TRBJ1-1; 10 nucleotides line up with TRBD1. TRBV23-1 is noted as an ORF with a role that remains uncertain. The CDR3 is made up of 16 amino acids. Trimming cost V 4 bases and J 0 bases; bases outside gene matches: 5. The CDR3 spells CASSRRTGGMNTEAFF. The CDR3 nucleotides are TGCGCCAGCAGTCGGAGGACAGGGGGGATGAACACTGAAGCTTTCTTT.

This chain joins TRBV9 and TRBJ2-3; tentatively, D is TRBD2 (5 bases). The CDR3 runs 14 residues. CDR1 is SGDLS, CDR2 YYNGEE, per germline. The V gene lost 4 bases and the J gene lost 1 base, with 10 bases spanning the gap. The CDR3 here is CASSSQRGTDTQYF. CDR3 bases: TGTGCCAGCAGCTCACAGAGGGGCACAGATACGCAGTATTTT.